Each of the 31 T cell receptor beta chains below was sequenced from the same sample in a study of blood T cell repertoires in COVID-19. TCRdb keeps only in-frame clones here, not all; method: immunoSEQ multiplex PCR. Of tens of thousands of clones listed, about 90% are singletons. The specimen sequenced was peripheral blood. The receptors come from a human donor in a cohort sampled during active COVID-19.

The chain is built from TRBV6-5 and TRBJ1-2; D gene uncertain. V lost 6 bases and J 1 base, leaving 9 bases between the germline ends. Germline V lookup: CDR1 MNHEY, CDR2 SVGAGI. This CDR3 has 13 residues. CDR3 loop: CASSSDYNYGYTF. The CDR3 nucleotides are TGTGCCAGCAGCAGCGACTATAACTATGGCTACACCTTC.

This chain uses TRBV6-2 or TRBV6-3 with TRBJ2-7; D remains ambiguous. CDR1 is MNHEY, CDR2 SVGEGT, per germline. Trimming took 2 bases from V and 1 from J, leaving 15 bases between them. The CDR3 is made up of 16 amino acids. CDR3 nucleotides: TGTGCCAGCAGTTACCCACCTAGAGTGCATTCCTACGAGCAGTACTTC. The encoded protein is CASSYPPRVHSYEQYF.

The genes are TRBV6-5 and TRBJ2-3; possibly TRBD1 for D (5 bases). The V and J ends lost 5 bases and 9 bases respectively, with 12 bases between them. The germline gives CDR1 MNHEY, CDR2 SVGAGI. This CDR3 is built from 12 residues. CDR3: CASSPYTGTQYF. CDR3 coding DNA: TGTGCCAGCAGTCCTTACACAGGAACGCAGTATTTT.

V is TRBV11-2 and J is TRBJ2-1; D unresolved. In germline, CDR1 is SGHAT, CDR2 FQNNGV. This CDR3 is built from 14 residues. Trimming took off 3 bases at V and 6 bases at J, with 12 bases between the two ends. The CDR3 region has the DNA TGTGCCAGCAGCTTCGGCCGGGTGCTCAATGAGCAGTTCTTC. Amino acid sequence: CASSFGRVLNEQFF.

The chain has TRBV7-9 and TRBJ1-2, with a tentative D call TRBD1 (5 bases). CDR3 length equals 11 residues. The V end was cut by 5 bases, the J end by 9 bases, with 10 bases between. Germline assignment: CDR1 SEHNR and CDR2 FQNEAQ (reference sequence). CDR3 nucleotide sequence: TGTGCCAGCAGCGCCGGGGGAAGCTACACCTTC. Translated, it gives CASSAGGSYTF.

This clone showed up just a few times. The CDR3 reads CASSLVGQRGENEQFF. DNA for the CDR3: TGTGCCAGCAGCTTAGTGGGCCAGCGGGGGGAAAATGAGCAGTTCTTC. The chain links TRBV7-2 to TRBJ2-1, with TRBD2 identical over 9 bases. CDR3 size: 16 residues. V gave up 1 base and J gave up 7 bases; unmatched junction bases: 8. Germline V gene data show CDR1 as SGHTA and CDR2 as FQGNSA.

The rearrangement uses TRBV10-2 and TRBJ2-1, with 11 bases lining up with TRBD2. The CDR3 is made up of 15 amino acids. Germline V gene sequence: CDR1 WSHSY, CDR2 SAAADI. Trimming took 8 bases from V and 2 from J; bases not matched to a gene: 5. CDR3 amino acids: CASGETSGAYNEQFF. The CDR3 bases are TGCGCCAGCGGAGAGACTAGCGGGGCCTACAATGAGCAGTTCTTC.

J is TRBJ1-6 and V is TRBV4-1; weak D call: TRBD1 (6 bases). The CDR3 is 15 residues long. CDR1 MGHRA and CDR2 YSYEKL come from the germline V gene. The V gene lost 5 bases and the J gene lost 5 bases, with 13 bases spanning the gap. The DNA of the CDR3 is TGCGCCAGCAGCACTCAACAGGGTCATAATTCACCCCTCCACTTT. This encodes CASSTQQGHNSPLHF.

This rearrangement joins TRBV7-2 to TRBJ1-5; D call uncertain. The germline CDR1 and CDR2 sequences are SGHTA and FQGNSA. The CDR3 length is 14 residues. The germline V and J ends were trimmed by 2 bases and 3 bases, with 8 bases remaining between them. The CDR3 DNA follows: TGTGCCAGCAGCTTATCCGGGAACAATCAGCCCCAGCATTTT. Translated: CASSLSGNNQPQHF.

This clone was observed a single time. The CDR3 DNA follows: TGTGCCAGCAGTGTATCAGGGGGCGTAGGGGAGCAGTACTTC. This encodes CASSVSGGVGEQYF. The rearrangement joins TRBV7-6 to TRBJ2-7; 8 bases align to TRBD1. The CDR3 spans 14 residues. Per germline, CDR1 SGHVS and CDR2 FNYEAQ. V was clipped by 6 bases and J by 7 bases; unmatched bases: 11.

J is TRBJ2-1 and V is TRBV10-2; unclear D gene. V dropped 4 bases and J dropped 5 bases, with 9 bases sitting between them. The V gene's germline CDR1 is WSHSY and CDR2 SAAADI. This CDR3 is 13 amino acids long. The CDR3 spells CASSGHGDNEQFF. The CDR3 bases are TGCGCCAGCAGTGGACACGGTGACAATGAGCAGTTCTTC.

The rearrangement uses TRBV27 and TRBJ2-3, with D unclear. CDR3 length: 13 amino acids. Germline lookup yields CDR1 MNHEY and CDR2 SMNVEV (reference sequence). V lost 4 bases and J 5 bases, leaving 10 bases between the germline ends. The CDR3: CASSWAAEDTQYF. CDR3 DNA: TGTGCCAGCAGTTGGGCAGCAGAAGATACGCAGTATTTT.

V and J are TRBV18 and TRBJ2-7; 7 bases fit TRBD1. CDR1 is KGHSH, CDR2 LQKENI, per germline. V lost 2 bases to trimming and J lost 1 base; unmatched junction nucleotides: 5. This CDR3 contains 15 residues. The CDR3 bases are TGTGCCAGCTCACCAAGGACAGGACCGTCCTACGAGCAGTACTTC. This sequence encodes CASSPRTGPSYEQYF.

V and J are TRBV6-5 and TRBJ2-5; maybe TRBD1 (7 bases). CDR3 size: 15 residues. In germline, CDR1 is MNHEY, CDR2 SVGAGI. V was pared by 6 bases and J by 4 bases, with 18 bases between. In nucleotides, the CDR3 is TGTGCCAGCAGCCGACAGGGCGGGGAACCAGAGACCCAGTACTTC. Its translation: CASSRQGGEPETQYF.

The chain joins TRBV6-5 to TRBJ2-3, with 12 bases matching TRBD2. Looked up from germline, CDR1 is MNHEY and CDR2 is SVGAGI. There are 15 residues in the CDR3. V gave up 7 bases and J gave up 1 base; unmatched junction bases: 3. The CDR3 loop reads CASTRTSGGTDTQYF. CDR3 DNA: TGTGCCAGCACCAGGACTAGCGGGGGCACAGATACGCAGTATTTT.

The rearrangement joins TRBV7-3 to TRBJ2-1; possibly TRBD2 for D (6 bases). Per the germline V gene, CDR1 is SGHTA and CDR2 is FQGTGA. V was shortened by 3 bases and J by 1 base, with 19 bases between the two germline ends. This CDR3 comprises 18 residues. CDR3 region: CASSFVGGAGGSYNEQFF. DNA of the CDR3: TGTGCCAGCAGCTTCGTCGGCGGGGCAGGTGGGTCCTACAATGAGCAGTTCTTC.

The chain uses TRBV2 and TRBJ1-2; 12 bases fit TRBD1. Germline V gene lookup returns CDR1 SNHLY and CDR2 FYNNEI. The CDR3 totals 13 residues. V lost 7 bases and J lost 6; bases outside the gene matches: 3. The CDR3 coding sequence is TGTGCCAGCATCGGGACAGGGGGCAATGGCTACACCTTC. Amino acid sequence: CASIGTGGNGYTF.

The chain links TRBV14 to TRBJ1-2, with D perhaps TRBD1 (5 bases). V was cut by 0 bases and J by 3 bases, with 14 bases left in between. This CDR3 spans 16 amino acids. CDR1 is SGHDN, CDR2 FVKESK, per germline. The DNA for the CDR3 is TGTGCCAGCAGCCAAGATCGCGGGGGGGAGTACTATGGCTACACCTTC. Translated, it gives CASSQDRGGEYYGYTF.

The chain is built from TRBV7-6 and TRBJ2-2, with TRBD1 identical over 7 bases. Germline V gives CDR1 SGHVS, CDR2 FNYEAQ. The V segment lost 5 bases and the J segment 5 bases; nucleotides outside the gene matches: 8. This CDR3 region has 15 residues. CDR3 coding DNA: TGTGCCAGCAGCACGGGACAGCCGGGGACCGGGGAGCTGTTTTTT. Amino acid sequence: CASSTGQPGTGELFF.

The chain has TRBV7-3 and TRBJ2-3; 7 nucleotides line up with TRBD2. The V gene end was trimmed by 4 bases and the J gene end by 0 bases; junction bases not matched to a gene: 4. CDR1 SGHTA and CDR2 FQGTGA come from the germline V gene. The CDR3 runs 15 residues. The CDR3 here is CASSSGLGSTDTQYF. DNA for the CDR3: TGTGCCAGCAGCTCTGGACTAGGTAGCACAGATACGCAGTATTTT.

The chain joins TRBV25-1 to TRBJ2-3; TRBD2 might be the D (5 bases). CDR3 length equals 14 residues. Trimming took off 4 bases at V and 4 bases at J, with 12 bases between the two ends. From germline, CDR1 is MGHDK and CDR2 SYGVNS. The CDR3 loop reads CASSVEGNPDTQYF. The CDR3 DNA sequence: TGTGCCAGCAGTGTCGAGGGCAACCCAGATACGCAGTATTTT. The whole variable domain, filled in from reference TRBV25-1 and TRBJ2-3, reads EADIYQTPRYLVIGTGKKITLECSQTMGHDKMYWYQQDPGMELHLIHYSYGVNSTEKGDLSSESTVSRIRTEHFPLTLESARPSHTSQYLCASSVEGNPDTQYFGPGTRLTVL.

The sample holds a few counts of this clone. V usage is TRBV28 and J usage is TRBJ1-1, with D perhaps matching TRBD1 (6 bases). The V gene's germline CDR1 is MDHEN and CDR2 SYDVKM. The V end was cut by 5 bases, the J end by 4 bases, with 8 bases between. The CDR3 runs to 12 residues. For the CDR3, the DNA is TGTGCCAGCAGTCTACAGGGCACTGAAGCTTTCTTT. Protein product: CASSLQGTEAFF.

The chain recombines TRBV7-9 with TRBJ1-5; 9 bases fit TRBD1. Trimming removed 4 bases from V and 7 bases from J; junction bases left unmatched: 11. The germline gives CDR1 SEHNR, CDR2 FQNEAQ (reference sequence). This CDR3 region has 16 residues. The CDR3 nucleotides are TGTGCCAGCAGCTCCTCTGGGACAGGGTGGCAGCAGCCCCAGCATTTT. It codes for CASSSSGTGWQQPQHF.

V and J are TRBV12-3 or TRBV12-4 and TRBJ1-1; D perhaps matches TRBD1 (5 bases). V dropped 8 bases and J dropped 5 bases, with 12 bases sitting between them. The CDR3 loop spans 12 amino acids. This chain's CDR3 is CASSDRGTEAFF. CDR3 sequence (DNA): TGTGCCAGCTCTGACCGGGGGACTGAAGCTTTCTTT.

This clone was observed a single time. V gene TRBV7-9 combines with J gene TRBJ2-3, with a weak D call TRBD2 (6 bases). Trimming pared 11 bases from V and 3 bases from J, leaving 18 bases between. The CDR3 totals 14 residues. From germline, CDR1 is SEHNR and CDR2 FQNEAQ (reference sequence). In nucleotides, the CDR3 is TGTGCCGGCTCCGGGACTTCGGTAACAGATACGCAGTATTTT. As protein: CAGSGTSVTDTQYF.

The chain links TRBV19 to TRBJ1-2; the D gene is possibly TRBD1 (6 bases). The length of the CDR3 is 16 residues. CDR1 and CDR2 (germline): LNHDA, SQIVND (reference sequence). The V end was cut by 3 bases, the J end by 4 bases, with 18 bases between. This CDR3 is CASSIGSQGGGYGYTF. CDR3 nucleotide sequence: TGTGCCAGTAGTATTGGATCTCAGGGAGGGGGCTATGGCTACACCTTC.

This rearrangement joins TRBV3-1 (or the pseudogene TRBV3-2) to TRBJ1-3; D remains ambiguous. The CDR3 is made up of 16 amino acids. Trimming removed 5 bases at V and 0 bases at J, with 14 bases between. Germline V gene sequence: CDR1 LGHDT, CDR2 YNNKEL (reference sequence). The DNA for the CDR3 is TGTGCCAGCAGCTCAGCGCCCTTGAGCTCTGGAAACACCATATATTTT. Its translation: CASSSAPLSSGNTIYF.

The chain has TRBV4-2 and TRBJ2-7, with 13 bases aligning to TRBD2. This CDR3 comprises 15 residues. Germline values: CDR1 LGHNA, CDR2 YNFKEQ. V was pared by 9 bases and J by 5 bases, with 10 bases of the junction left unmatched. CDR3 bases: TGTGCCAGTACGACTAGCGGGGGGCCTTTAGACGAGCAGTACTTC. Amino acids: CASTTSGGPLDEQYF.

This chain links TRBV12-3 or TRBV12-4 with TRBJ1-1; D possibly corresponds to TRBD1 (5 bases). The CDR3 has 13 residues. Trimming removed 5 bases from V and 4 bases from J, with 11 bases in between. The CDR3 loop is CASSPRGGTEAFF. The CDR3 DNA reads TGTGCCAGCAGTCCTAGGGGAGGCACTGAAGCTTTCTTT.

The sample holds one count of this clone. CDR3 in amino acids: CAWSVQSNQPQHF. CDR3 sequence (DNA): TGTGCCTGGAGTGTACAGAGCAATCAGCCCCAGCATTTT. This chain uses TRBV30 with TRBJ1-5; D remains unclear. CDR3 length: 13 residues. Trimming shortened V by 0 bases and J by 1 base, and 4 bases separated the two germline ends. Germline V CDR1 and CDR2: GTSNPN, SVGIG (reference sequence).

The V gene is TRBV12-3 or TRBV12-4, the J gene TRBJ1-2, with a weak D call TRBD1 (5 bases). Trimming stripped 7 bases from V and 3 bases from J, with 9 bases between. This CDR3 has 12 amino acids. CDR3 coding DNA: TGTGCCAGCAATCGCAGGGACTATGGCTACACCTTC. This translates into CASNRRDYGYTF.